These T cell receptor beta chains were read from a single sample in a study of T-cell reconstitution after alpha-beta-depleted transplantation in children. One entry per CDR3 protein, called by TCRdb with MiXCR from the PCR reads. This table has 500,000 to 650,000 distinct CDR3 sequences, roughly 13% appearing once. The sample consisted of PBMCs, mostly from graft donor cells, taken 360 days after TCRalphabeta/CD19-depleted stem cell transplant. The receptors shown here come from a male patient younger than 18 who had a stem cell transplant for acute myeloid leukemia, so the T cells may come from the graft donor. Each CDR3 is given with its conserved first and last residue. A D gene is named only where the DNA matches it firmly. Rows give clone size only sometimes, using once, few, many, or a class for an expanded clone.

>TRBV7-6|TRBJ2-7|NA|few
TGTGCCAGCAGCTTAACTAGTGCTAGATACGAGCAGTACTTC
CASSLTSARYEQYF
>TRBV7-2|TRBJ2-7|NA|NA
TGTGCCAGCAGAGGTACCTCCCGGATGCACGAGCAGTACTTC
CASRGTSRMHEQYF
>TRBV20-1|TRBJ1-5|NA|few
TGCAGTGCTGGTAGATACTGGGATAGGCCCCAGCATTTT
CSAGRYWDRPQHF
>TRBV28|TRBJ2-4|NA|NA
TGTGCCAGCAGTGCCGGAGGTCAGGGGAACATTCAGTACTTC
CASSAGGQGNIQYF
>TRBV12-3/TRBV12-4|TRBJ2-4|NA|few
TGTGCCAGCAGTTTACTCACAACTTCCATAGCCAAAAACATTCAGTACTTC
CASSLLTTSIAKNIQYF
>TRBV28|TRBJ1-2|NA|NA
TGTGCCAGCAGTTTATCGGTAGGGGGTCAGATCGGCTATGGCTACACCTTC
CASSLSVGGQIGYGYTF
>TRBV5-1|TRBJ2-1|NA|many
TGCGCCAACCGGACCACTTCCTACAATGAGCAGTTCTTC
CANRTTSYNEQFF
>TRBV28|TRBJ2-3|NA|NA
TGTGCCAGCAGTTTACCTGTCGGAAGGGTACGAGATACGCAGTATTTT
CASSLPVGRVRDTQYF
>TRBV29-1|TRBJ1-1|TRBD1|NA
TGCAGCGTTGAATTAACAGGGGGCTACGGAGCTTTCTTT
CSVELTGGYGAFF
>TRBV12-3/TRBV12-4|TRBJ2-7|NA|few
TGTGCCACCGGGCAGGGATACGAGCAGTACTTC
CATGQGYEQYF
>TRBV20-1|TRBJ2-7|NA|NA
TGCAGTGCTAGGGACTCGGTCTCAGAGTACGAGCAGTACTTC
CSARDSVSEYEQYF
>TRBV21-1|TRBJ2-7|NA|NA
TGTGCCAGCAGCGCAAAGCGGGAGGAGCATTTCGAGCAGTACTTC
CASSAKREEHFEQYF
>TRBV7-3|TRBJ1-5|NA|few
TGTGCCAGCAGCTCCTCAGGGGTAGGTCAGCCCCAGCATTTT
CASSSSGVGQPQHF
>TRBV20-1|TRBJ2-7|TRBD2|NA
TGCAGTGCTAGCCGTCCTGGGGGGGAGTACTTC
CSASRPGGEYF
>TRBV5-5|TRBJ2-7|TRBD2|NA
TGTGCCAGCAGCTTAGGGACTAGCGGGAAAAACGAGCAGTACTTC
CASSLGTSGKNEQYF
>TRBV12-3/TRBV12-4|TRBJ2-5|NA|few
TGTGCCAGCAGCAGGGCGGGACTTCAAGAGACCCAGTACTTC
CASSRAGLQETQYF
>TRBV20-1|TRBJ2-1|NA|few
TGCAGTGCTAGCAAACTAGGCAATGAGCAGTTCTTC
CSASKLGNEQFF
>TRBV6-5|TRBJ2-7|TRBD2|NA
TGTGCCAGCAGTTACTCAAGGGGAGGGAACTACGAGCAGTACTTC
CASSYSRGGNYEQYF
>TRBV29-1|TRBJ2-5|TRBD2|few
TGCAGCGTTGACGATCGGACTAGCGGGAGCTACGCGACCCAGTACTTC
CSVDDRTSGSYATQYF
>TRBV4-3|TRBJ2-1|TRBD2|NA
TGCGCCAGCAGCCAAGGGGTTAGGGCTAGCGGGAATTTTAATGAGCAGTTCTTC
CASSQGVRASGNFNEQFF
>TRBV5-1|TRBJ2-5|NA|once
TGCGCCAGCAGCTTGACGAGTACCGTCCAGACCCAGTACTTC
CASSLTSTVQTQYF
>TRBV28|TRBJ2-5|TRBD1|many
TGTGCCAGCAACTACCGGGGGACAGGGGAGACCCAGTACTTC
CASNYRGTGETQYF